This record covers a single T cell receptor beta chain. Antigen unknown. The sample is drawn from a study of human T cells and chemical hapten exposure. V was shortened by 1 base and J by 6 bases, with 19 bases between the two germline ends. This CDR3 spans 17 amino acids. Per germline, CDR1 SGHKS and CDR2 YYEKEE (reference sequence). Sample time point: patch test 2, 6 weeks after DPC sensitization. Treatment defined: therapeutic diphenylcyclopropenone sensitization with weekly scalp DPC. Blood collection took place prior to placing each patch test. Overall study results and limits: High-frequency TCRs, those above 1 in 1000, stayed the same after DPC sensitization.

Unique molecular identifiers were attached to individual cDNA molecules within the library. As originally analysed: A per-sample median of roughly 96,000 TCRs was observed, with a range of about 23,224 to 750,000. TCRdb re-called the RACE reads with MiXCR, one entry per CDR3 protein. TCRdb, not the authors, supplied the V and J calls. The table includes tens of thousands of distinct CDR3 sequences, about 10% detected once. The TCR originated in a man in his forties or fifties with alopecia areata. Some clones in this sample may be carry-over from other donors' samples. The rearrangement links TRBV5-5 to TRBJ2-2, with D perhaps matching TRBD1 or TRBD2 (5 bases each). The sample consisted of whole blood, taken in connection with sensitization to the hapten diphenylcyclopropenone (DPC). The CDR3 nucleotides are TGTGCCAGCAGCTTGTCATCCGGGACGTCGAGTCCCGGGGAGCTGTTTTTT. Protein: CASSLSSGTSSPGELFF.